The 13 T cell receptor beta chains in this list originate from one sample, sequenced in a study of shared clonotypes between healthy human individuals. Using immunoSEQ multiplex PCR, the repertoire was profiled, and TCRdb retains in-frame clones only, with some absent. The table records 640,000 or so clones, around 72% of them present only once. The material sequenced was memory CD4+ T cells sorted from blood. Subset denoted: CD45RA-negative fraction. Receptors were obtained from a woman in her twenties or thirties in good health.

J is TRBJ2-7 and V is TRBV28, with D hard to call. The CDR3 covers 12 residues. CDR1 MDHEN and CDR2 SYDVKM come from the germline V gene. Trimming stripped 5 bases from V and 3 bases from J, with 8 bases between. The CDR3: CASSILFYEQYF. CDR3 coding DNA: TGTGCCAGCAGTATCCTATTCTACGAGCAGTACTTC.

CDR3 amino acids: CASSYPGDTQYF. The CDR3 nucleotides read TGTGCCAGCAGTTACCCTGGCGATACGCAGTATTTT. The chain employs TRBV11-3 and TRBJ2-3; no clear D gene. The CDR3 totals 12 residues. V dropped 6 bases and J dropped 6 bases, with 10 bases sitting between them. Germline loops: CDR1 SGHNT, CDR2 YENEEA.

V usage is TRBV19 and J usage is TRBJ2-7, with 9 bases matching TRBD1. CDR1 and CDR2 (germline): LNHDA, SQIVND (reference sequence). The J segment lost 2 bases and the V segment lost 7 bases, leaving 6 bases of the junction unmatched. The CDR3 length is 14 residues. The CDR3 region is CASKPGDRAYEQYF. The CDR3 region has the DNA TGTGCCAGTAAGCCGGGGGACAGGGCCTACGAGCAGTACTTC.

The genes are TRBV28 and TRBJ1-2; maybe TRBD1 (5 bases). Germline CDR1 is MDHEN and CDR2 is SYDVKM. V lost 4 bases to trimming and J lost 7 bases, with 31 bases between them. This CDR3 region has 19 residues. The CDR3, as DNA: TGTGCCAGCAGTTCCTCCTACGGGGAGGGGCAAATTAAGCAGGGTGGCTACACCTTC. As protein: CASSSSYGEGQIKQGGYTF.

V gene TRBV28 combines with J gene TRBJ2-7, with TRBD2 matching 7 bases. The V gene's germline CDR1 is MDHEN and CDR2 SYDVKM. The CDR3 totals 17 residues. The V segment lost 4 bases and the J segment 2 bases; nucleotides outside the gene matches: 14. This CDR3 reads CASSYKILSGGAYEQYF. The CDR3 nucleotides are TGTGCCAGCAGTTATAAAATTCTCTCGGGAGGAGCCTACGAGCAGTACTTC.

The gene calls are TRBV19 and TRBJ1-5, with D hard to call. Germline V gene lookup returns CDR1 LNHDA and CDR2 SQIVND (reference sequence). Trimming shortened V by 3 bases and J by 4 bases, and 13 bases separated the two germline ends. CDR3 length: 15 residues. The CDR3 is CASSMVGPGNQPQHF. Written as DNA, the CDR3 is TGTGCCAGTAGTATGGTTGGGCCGGGGAATCAGCCCCAGCATTTT.

The genes are TRBV5-4 and TRBJ2-7, with 10 bases aligning to TRBD2. The CDR3 totals 15 residues. CDR1 and CDR2 (germline): SGHNT, YYREEE (reference sequence). The V and J ends lost 1 base and 2 bases, in that order; junction bases with no gene match: 3. The CDR3, as DNA: TGTGCCAGCAGCTTGTCTAGCGGGAGCCCCTACGAGCAGTACTTC. Its translation: CASSLSSGSPYEQYF.

J is TRBJ1-2 and V is TRBV7-8; D perhaps matches TRBD1 (6 bases). The CDR3 is 16 amino acids. The germline V gene has CDR1 SGHVS and CDR2 FQNEAQ. The V end lost 3 bases, the J end lost 6 bases, and 20 bases lay between the germline ends. CDR3 coding DNA: TGTGCCAGCAGCTTGGTGGGGGCCAATACCCGACATGGCTACACCTTC. This translates into CASSLVGANTRHGYTF.

This clone was picked up one time. The rearrangement links TRBV6-1 to TRBJ2-5; D may be TRBD1 (6 bases). The CDR3 runs to 13 residues. Germline CDR1 reads MNHNS; CDR2 reads SASEGT. Trimming took off 7 bases at V and 4 bases at J, with 13 bases between the two ends. This CDR3 is CASKLGAGETQYF. DNA of the CDR3: TGTGCCAGCAAGTTGGGGGCGGGAGAGACCCAGTACTTC.

This clone was found once. The rearrangement uses TRBV28 and TRBJ2-2, with TRBD1 as a possible D gene (5 bases). The CDR3 runs to 13 residues. V was trimmed by 9 bases and J by 4 bases, leaving 12 bases between them. Germline V gene data show CDR1 as MDHEN and CDR2 as SYDVKM. The CDR3 sequence is CASQGPGTGELFF. The CDR3 DNA reads TGTGCCAGTCAGGGTCCGGGCACCGGGGAGCTGTTTTTT.

The gene calls are TRBV18 and TRBJ2-2; a weak D match, TRBD2 (6 bases). Germline V gene sequence: CDR1 KGHSH, CDR2 LQKENI. This CDR3 has 14 residues. V gave up 1 base and J gave up 8 bases, with 11 bases separating them. In nucleotides, the CDR3 is TGTGCCAGCTCACCACAAGGAGGGTCTGGGGAGCTGTTTTTT. Translation: CASSPQGGSGELFF.

This clone was seen only a few times. This may arise from a read error, as a much more abundant clone is one base away. Other DNA sequences within the sample encode an identical CDR3. The gene calls are TRBV11-3 and TRBJ2-1, with 11 bases aligning to TRBD2. Germline V lookup: CDR1 SGHNT, CDR2 YENEEA. The V segment lost 6 bases and the J segment 4 bases; nucleotides outside the gene matches: 2. CDR3 length: 14 residues. The CDR3 here is CASSLAGGYNEQFF. The DNA for the CDR3 is TGTGCCAGCAGTCTAGCGGGAGGTTACAATGAGCAGTTCTTC.

This clone was counted a few times. The DNA of the CDR3 is TGTGCCAGCAGTCTATTTCCCGGGACACGGACGTCCTACGAGCAGTACTTC. This translates into CASSLFPGTRTSYEQYF. The chain carries TRBV28 and TRBJ2-7; possibly TRBD1 for D (6 bases). From germline, CDR1 is MDHEN and CDR2 SYDVKM. The ends were cut back, 5 bases at V and 1 base at J, with 21 bases in the middle. This CDR3 has 17 amino acids.